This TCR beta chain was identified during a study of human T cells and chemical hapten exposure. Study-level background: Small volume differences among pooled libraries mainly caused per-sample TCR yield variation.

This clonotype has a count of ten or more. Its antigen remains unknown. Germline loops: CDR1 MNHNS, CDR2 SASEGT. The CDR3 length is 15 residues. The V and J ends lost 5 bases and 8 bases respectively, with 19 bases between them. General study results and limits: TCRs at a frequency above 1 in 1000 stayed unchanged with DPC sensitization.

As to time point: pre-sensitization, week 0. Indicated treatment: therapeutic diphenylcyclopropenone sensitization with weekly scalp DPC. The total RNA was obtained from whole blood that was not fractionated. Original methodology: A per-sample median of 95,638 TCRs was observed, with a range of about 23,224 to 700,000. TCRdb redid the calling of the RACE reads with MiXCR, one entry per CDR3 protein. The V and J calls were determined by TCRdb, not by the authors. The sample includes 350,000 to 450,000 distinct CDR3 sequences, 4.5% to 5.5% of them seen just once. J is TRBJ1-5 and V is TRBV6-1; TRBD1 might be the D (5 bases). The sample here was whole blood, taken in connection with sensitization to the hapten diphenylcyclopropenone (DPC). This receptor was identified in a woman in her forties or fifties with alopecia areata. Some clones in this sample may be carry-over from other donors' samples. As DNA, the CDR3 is TGTGCCAGCAGTTTCGGGACGGACATTCTCGAGCCCCAGCATTTT. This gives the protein CASSFGTDILEPQHF.